A single sample gave rise to the 26 T cell receptor beta chains below, sequenced in a study of blood T cells in healthy people across ages. A second PCR, run for about 7 to 11 cycles, used a sample-barcoded 5' primer plus a J-beta primer mix. MiXCR, run by TCRdb on the 5' RACE reads, gives a single entry per CDR3 protein. The repertoire holds 1.5 million to 2 million distinct CDR3 sequences, approximately 50% seen once, with approximately 2.1% in the top ten. The sample consisted of blood. The receptors were sampled from a woman in her forties in good health.

V usage is TRBV28 and J usage is TRBJ2-5; 8 bases map to TRBD1. Losses at the gene ends were 3 bases for V and 4 bases for J; bases not matched to a gene: 7. The germline gives CDR1 MDHEN, CDR2 SYDVKM. CDR3 length equals 15 residues. CDR3 DNA: TGTGCCAGCAGTTTCCCGGCAGGGGGCTCAGAGACCCAGTACTTC. Amino acid sequence: CASSFPAGGSETQYF.

This chain joins TRBV28 and TRBJ1-2, with 8 nucleotides matching TRBD1. Trimming at V came to 8 bases and at J to 3 bases, leaving 11 bases not matched to a gene. Germline V gives CDR1 MDHEN, CDR2 SYDVKM. The CDR3 runs 15 residues. The chain's CDR3 is CASQSPGGFDYGYTF. The DNA for the CDR3 is TGTGCCAGCCAATCTCCAGGGGGCTTCGACTATGGCTACACCTTC.

The chain uses TRBV11-2 and TRBJ2-5; D gene uncertain. This CDR3 is 15 amino acids long. Trimming took 5 bases from V and 1 from J, leaving 14 bases between them. Germline CDR1 and CDR2: SGHAT and FQNNGV. The CDR3 is CASSPSVGFQETQYF. The CDR3 DNA is TGTGCCAGCAGCCCGTCGGTCGGGTTCCAAGAGACCCAGTACTTC.

The chain joins TRBV5-6 to TRBJ1-2, with D uncertain. Germline V gives CDR1 SGHDT, CDR2 YYEEEE. The CDR3 is 13 amino acids. V was clipped by 5 bases and J by 7 bases, with 15 bases between them. The CDR3 sequence is CASSQTPAGGYTF. In DNA, the CDR3 is TGTGCCAGCAGTCAGACCCCCGCTGGTGGCTACACCTTC.

The chain carries TRBV14 and TRBJ2-1, with 9 bases matching TRBD2. The V and J ends lost 3 bases and 4 bases, in that order; junction bases with no gene match: 4. The CDR3 runs to 15 residues. Germline V gives CDR1 SGHDN, CDR2 FVKESK. The CDR3 region is CASSHLAGEYNEQFF. CDR3 nucleotides: TGTGCCAGCAGCCACTTAGCGGGGGAGTACAATGAGCAGTTCTTC.

This chain uses TRBV6-5 with TRBJ2-2; TRBD1 matches at 9 bases. CDR1 is MNHEY, CDR2 SVGAGI, per germline. Trimming removed 9 bases from V and 6 bases from J; junction bases left unmatched: 14. This CDR3 is built from 16 residues. Here the CDR3 reads CASVGQGVRGAGELFF. As DNA, the CDR3 is TGTGCCAGTGTGGGACAGGGAGTCCGAGGGGCCGGGGAGCTGTTTTTT.

This clonotype was seen more than once but under ten times. CDR3 nucleotides: TGCAGCGCTGTGACGGGCACAGATACGCAGTATTTT. Protein sequence: CSAVTGTDTQYF. This rearrangement joins TRBV29-1 to TRBJ2-3; no clear D gene. V gave up 7 bases and J gave up 1 base, with 9 bases separating them. This CDR3 region has 12 residues. Germline V gene sequence: CDR1 SQVTM, CDR2 ANQGSEA.

This clonotype was counted between two and nine times. The chain is built from TRBV7-2 and TRBJ2-1, with TRBD2 matching 8 bases. The CDR3 extends over 13 amino acids. Per the germline V gene, CDR1 is SGHTA and CDR2 is FQGNSA. The trim removed 2 bases at V and 9 bases at J, leaving 3 bases unmatched. The CDR3 nucleotides are TGTGCCAGCAGCTTATCGGGGGGGGGTGAGCAGTTCTTC. Amino acids: CASSLSGGGEQFF. Complete variable domain (other parts from reference TRBV7-2 and TRBJ2-1): GAGVSQSPSNKVTEKGKDVELRCDPISGHTALYWYRQSLGQGLEFLIYFQGNSAPDKSGLPSDRFSAERTGGSVSTLTIQRTQQEDSAVYLCASSLSGGGEQFFGPGTRLTVL.

The J gene is TRBJ1-6, the V gene TRBV4-1; TRBD1 might be the D (5 bases). The CDR3 loop spans 17 amino acids. Trimming stripped 6 bases from V and 0 bases from J, with 15 bases between. Germline V gene data show CDR1 as MGHRA and CDR2 as YSYEKL. CDR3 DNA: TGCGCCAGCAGTCTCAGGGACCTGGACTCCTATAATTCACCCCTCCACTTT. Amino acid sequence: CASSLRDLDSYNSPLHF.

This clonotype was counted only a few times. This chain links TRBV10-3 with TRBJ1-1; 9 bases match TRBD1. CDR1 is ENHRY, CDR2 SYGVKD, per germline. The trim removed 0 bases at V and 4 bases at J, leaving 6 bases unmatched. This CDR3 has 16 residues. This chain's CDR3 is CAISESMGQGGTEAFF. In DNA, the CDR3 is TGTGCCATCAGTGAGTCGATGGGACAGGGTGGCACTGAAGCTTTCTTT.

This clonotype appeared once. V gene TRBV6-5 combines with J gene TRBJ2-3, with a weak D call TRBD1 (7 bases). V was trimmed by 2 bases and J by 3 bases, leaving 18 bases between them. Per the germline V gene, CDR1 is MNHEY and CDR2 is SVGAGI. CDR3 length: 17 amino acids. Written as DNA, the CDR3 is TGTGCCAGCAGTTACAGACCTCAGGGGGGAAAAACAGATACGCAGTATTTT. It codes for CASSYRPQGGKTDTQYF.

This clonotype has only a few counts. V usage is TRBV4-2 and J usage is TRBJ2-1; tentative D call: TRBD1 (6 bases). Germline V gene sequence: CDR1 LGHNA, CDR2 YNFKEQ. The CDR3 runs 13 residues. The V end lost 3 bases, the J end lost 8 bases, and 11 bases lay between the germline ends. This CDR3 reads CASSQGAGDEQFF. As DNA, the CDR3 is TGTGCCAGCAGCCAGGGGGCTGGAGATGAGCAGTTCTTC.

The CDR3 nucleotides are TGTGCCAGCATCCCGGACAGGGGCCCTTCCTACGAGCAGTACTTC. It encodes CASIPDRGPSYEQYF. The rearrangement uses TRBV12-3 or TRBV12-4 and TRBJ2-7; 9 bases agree with TRBD1. The length of the CDR3 is 15 residues. V dropped 7 bases and J dropped 1; count of bases not matched to a gene: 8.

The genes are TRBV12-3 or TRBV12-4 and TRBJ1-6, with 7 bases fitting TRBD1. This CDR3 is built from 15 residues. The J segment lost 5 bases and the V segment lost 5 bases, leaving 6 bases of the junction unmatched. The CDR3 DNA reads as TGTGCCAGCAGTCCGCGACAGGGAAATAATTCACCCCTCCACTTT. Translation gives CASSPRQGNNSPLHF.

The rearrangement uses TRBV4-3 and TRBJ2-5, with D hard to call. Germline V gene data show CDR1 as LGHNA and CDR2 as YSLEER. The CDR3 is 14 residues long. V lost 1 base, J lost 1 base, and 7 bases lay in between. CDR3 DNA sequence: TGCGCCAGCAGCCAAGGGTACCCCCAAGAGACCCAGTACTTC. It yields the protein CASSQGYPQETQYF.

Details on this clonotype: This may come from a read error, since a much larger clone is one base off. The chain recombines TRBV6-5 with TRBJ2-1; weak D call: TRBD1 (6 bases). The CDR3 is 13 residues long. Germline-derived CDR1 and CDR2 are MNHEY and SVGAGI. The V end was cut by 7 bases, the J end by 2 bases, with 9 bases between. CDR3 in DNA: TGTGCCAGCATTGGACAGACCTACAATGAGCAGTTCTTC. It translates to CASIGQTYNEQFF.

The chain couples TRBV27 to TRBJ2-1; D is undetermined. Germline V gives CDR1 MNHEY, CDR2 SMNVEV (reference sequence). This CDR3 spans 13 amino acids. V was pared by 1 base and J by 7 bases, with 8 bases between. The CDR3 is CASSLWGFNEQFF. The CDR3 region has the DNA TGTGCCAGCAGTTTATGGGGTTTTAATGAGCAGTTCTTC.

The V call is TRBV29-1, the J call TRBJ1-1, with D possibly being TRBD1 (5 bases). The CDR3 totals 15 residues. The V gene's germline CDR1 is SQVTM and CDR2 ANQGSEA. Trimming stripped 5 bases from V and 6 bases from J, with 22 bases between. CDR3 sequence: CSVSKTGTMVPEAFF. The CDR3 DNA reads TGCAGCGTTAGTAAGACCGGGACTATGGTACCTGAAGCTTTCTTT. The whole variable domain, filled in from reference TRBV29-1 and TRBJ1-1, reads SAVISQKPSRDICQRGTSLTIQCQVDSQVTMMFWYRQQPGQSLTLIATANQGSEATYESGFVIDKFPISRPNLTFSTLTVSNMSPEDSSIYLCSVSKTGTMVPEAFFGQGTRLTVV.

The chain uses TRBV4-3 and TRBJ2-3; D is unclear. Germline CDR1 LGHNA, CDR2 YSLEER. This CDR3 region has 17 residues. The ends were cut back, 1 base at V and 1 base at J, with 15 bases in the middle. The CDR3 nucleotides read TGCGCCAGCAGCCAAGCGAATCTAGGACCAGGCACAGATACGCAGTATTTT. Protein product: CASSQANLGPGTDTQYF.

This clonotype was observed a few times. The chain carries TRBV7-2 and TRBJ1-2, with 8 nucleotides matching TRBD1. CDR1 is SGHTA and CDR2 is FQGNSA in the germline V gene. The ends lost 5 bases at V and 8 bases at J; junction bases unmatched: 16. This CDR3 contains 16 residues. DNA for the CDR3: TGTGCCAGCAGCGCACGCACTAACAGGGGGGGCATGGGCTACACCTTC. It translates to CASSARTNRGGMGYTF.

The chain recombines TRBV7-2 with TRBJ2-5, with 16 bases matching TRBD2. The germline V gene has CDR1 SGHTA and CDR2 FQGNSA. The CDR3 has 19 amino acids. V shed 6 bases and J 3 bases; nucleotides not matched to a gene: 13. The chain's CDR3 is CASRVFGTSGGASEETQYF. The CDR3 region has the DNA TGTGCCAGCAGGGTTTTCGGGACTAGCGGGGGGGCATCCGAAGAGACCCAGTACTTC. The whole variable domain, filled in from reference TRBV7-2 and TRBJ2-5, reads GAGVSQSPSNKVTEKGKDVELRCDPISGHTALYWYRQSLGQGLEFLIYFQGNSAPDKSGLPSDRFSAERTGGSVSTLTIQRTQQEDSAVYLCASRVFGTSGGASEETQYFGPGTRLLVL.

The V gene is TRBV29-1, the J gene TRBJ1-2, with a possible D match to TRBD1 (5 bases). Trimming shortened V by 4 bases and J by 4 bases, and 13 bases separated the two germline ends. The CDR3 consists of 13 residues. Per the germline V gene, CDR1 is SQVTM and CDR2 is ANQGSEA. For the CDR3, the DNA is TGCAGCGTTGGCCCGACAGACCCCTATGGCTACACCTTC. Its protein is CSVGPTDPYGYTF.

V is TRBV9 and J is TRBJ2-5; TRBD2 matches 8 bases. J was trimmed by 3 bases and V by 1 base; bases with no gene match: 8. The germline V gene has CDR1 SGDLS and CDR2 YYNGEE. The CDR3 is 16 residues long. Here the CDR3 DNA reads TGTGCCAGCAGCGTACTACCGAGCGGGGGCAAAGAGACCCAGTACTTC. Translated, it gives CASSVLPSGGKETQYF.

Only a few counts were recorded for this clonotype. The CDR3 DNA follows: TGTGCCACCAGCAGAAACTTAGGACAGGGAAGTCGGCAGTACTTC. Protein product: CATSRNLGQGSRQYF. The V call is TRBV15, the J call TRBJ2-5, with 8 bases aligning to TRBD1. V gave up 2 bases and J gave up 11 bases; unmatched junction bases: 13. There are 15 residues in the CDR3. Per the germline V gene, CDR1 is LNHNV and CDR2 is YYDKDF (reference sequence). Full variable domain (missing parts from reference TRBV15 and TRBJ2-5): DAMVIQNPRYQVTQFGKPVTLSCSQTLNHNVMYWYQQKSSQAPKLLFHYYDKDFNNEADTPDNFQSRRPNTSFCFLDIRSPGLGDTAMYLCATSRNLGQGSRQYFGPGTRLLVL.

A note on this clonotype: One junction end disagrees with the germline gene, perhaps due to a read error. The V gene is TRBV7-2, the J gene TRBJ1-6; D uncertain. The CDR3 spans 14 residues. Germline V CDR1 and CDR2: SGHTA, FQGNSA. DNA for the CDR3: TGTGCCAACAGCTTAGGGATGTGGGGATCACCCCTCCACTTT. It yields the protein CANSLGMWGSPLHF. Based on the CDR3 plus reference TRBV7-2 and TRBJ1-6, the full variable domain is GAGVSQSPSNKVTEKGKDVELRCDPISGHTALYWYRQSLGQGLEFLIYFQGNSAPDKSGLPSDRFSAERTGGSVSTLTIQRTQQEDSAVYLCANSLGMWGSPLHFGNGTRLTVT.

The chain uses TRBV27 and TRBJ1-2; possibly TRBD1 for D (5 bases). The CDR3 contains 12 residues. Looked up from germline, CDR1 is MNHEY and CDR2 is SMNVEV (reference sequence). V shed 5 bases and J shed 10 bases, with 14 bases lying between them. Here the CDR3 DNA reads TGTGCCAGCAGTAAAACCGGGACCGACTACACCTTC. It codes for CASSKTGTDYTF.